The 31 T cell receptor beta chains below all came from one sample that was sequenced in a study of CD8+CD57+ T cells in acquired aplastic anemia. The study profiled TCR beta VDJ and CDR3 using genomic DNA as template. TCRdb fed the reads into MiXCR, producing one record per CDR3 protein. Altogether roughly 160,000 distinct CDR3 sequences are present, around half being singletons, with the ten largest covering about 2.8%. Patients who underwent sequencing had shown CD8+CD57+ cell expansion by flow cytometry. Sample: sorted CD4+, CD8+, or CD8+CD57+ T cells (not recorded which) from PBMCs. These receptors were collected from a human donor with aplastic anemia.

This clonotype was seen only a few times. The chain combines TRBV2 with TRBJ2-6; D not resolved. The ends were cut back, 6 bases at V and 4 bases at J, with 13 bases in the middle. The germline CDR1 and CDR2 sequences are SNHLY and FYNNEI. The CDR3 has 15 amino acids. CDR3 sequence: CASRERQSGANVLTF. In DNA, the CDR3 is TGTGCCAGCAGGGAGAGGCAGTCCGGGGCCAACGTCCTGACTTTC.

CDR3 sequence (DNA): TGTGCCAGCAAGGTTCCAGCAGGGGAGCTGTTTTTT. This codes for CASKVPAGELFF. This chain uses TRBV6-1 with TRBJ2-2, with no clear D. Germline-derived CDR1 and CDR2 are MNHNS and SASEGT. Deletions cut 7 bases from V and 8 bases from J, with 11 bases between. The CDR3 has 12 amino acids.

In its sample, this clonotype was seen many times. The rearrangement uses TRBV11-2 and TRBJ2-7; perhaps TRBD2 as D (6 bases). The CDR3 contains 13 residues. V dropped 3 bases and J dropped 10 bases, with 16 bases sitting between them. Germline values: CDR1 SGHAT, CDR2 FQNNGV. CDR3 nucleotide sequence: TGTGCCAGCAGCTTTCCCGGGAGACCACAACAGTACTTC. It is translated as CASSFPGRPQQYF.

This clonotype has ten or more counts. CDR3 DNA: TGTGCCACTGCATCAGGGGCGAACACCGGGGAGCTGTTTTTT. The encoded protein is CATASGANTGELFF. V is TRBV24-1 and J is TRBJ2-2; a possible D gene is TRBD1 (6 bases). Trimming pared 10 bases from V and 0 bases from J, leaving 11 bases between. The CDR3 contains 14 residues. Germline values: CDR1 KGHDR, CDR2 SFDVKD.

The J gene is TRBJ1-4, the V gene TRBV28; the D is unclear. Trimming left V 5 bases short and J 8 bases short, with 12 bases between. This CDR3 has 13 amino acids. Germline CDR1 reads MDHEN; CDR2 reads SYDVKM. This CDR3 reads CASSPQGSEKLFF. The DNA of the CDR3 is TGTGCCAGCAGTCCCCAAGGGTCCGAAAAACTGTTTTTT.

This clonotype was found many times. The rearrangement links TRBV12-3 or TRBV12-4 to TRBJ2-7; D is uncertain. The CDR3 runs 14 residues. Deletions cut 7 bases from V and 5 bases from J, with 18 bases between. The CDR3 DNA follows: TGTGCCAGCACCTTATACGGAAGTCCCAACGAGCAGTACTTC. Amino acid sequence: CASTLYGSPNEQYF.

V usage is TRBV25-1 and J usage is TRBJ2-7; 8 nucleotides agree with TRBD1. CDR1 is MGHDK, CDR2 SYGVNS, per germline. CDR3 length: 14 amino acids. V lost 3 bases, J lost 3 bases, and 4 bases stayed unmatched. This chain's CDR3 is CASSDGTGDYEQYF. Written as DNA, the CDR3 is TGTGCCAGCAGTGATGGGACAGGTGACTACGAGCAGTACTTC.

The chain combines TRBV5-1 with TRBJ1-6; 9 bases map to TRBD1. Germline CDR1 reads SGHRS; CDR2 reads YFSETQ. The CDR3 contains 15 residues. Trimming cost V 4 bases and J 15 bases; bases outside gene matches: 14. For the CDR3, the DNA is TGCGCCAGCAGCGCCGGGGGACAGGGCGGTTCGCTCCTCCACTTT. Its translation: CASSAGGQGGSLLHF. Looking up the rest from reference TRBV5-1 and TRBJ1-6 gives the full variable domain: KAGVTQTPRYLIKTRGQQVTLSCSPISGHRSVSWYQQTPGQGLQFLFEYFSETQRNKGNFPGRFSGRQFSNSRSEMNVSTLELGDSALYLCASSAGGQGGSLLHFGNGTRLTVT.

Remarks on this clonotype: This may be a read error: a much more frequent sequence differs by one nucleotide. CDR3 DNA sequence: TGTGCCAGCAGTTTAGAGGGGCGGGAGCAGTACTTC. Protein product: CASSLEGREQYF. The chain joins TRBV12-3 or TRBV12-4 to TRBJ2-7; possible D gene TRBD1, 5 bases. V lost 1 base and J 7 bases, leaving 8 bases between the germline ends. This CDR3 is built from 12 residues.

This clonotype was seen at least ten times. The chain joins TRBV6-1 to TRBJ2-5, with 8 bases aligning to TRBD1. The germline CDR1 and CDR2 sequences are MNHNS and SASEGT. V lost 4 bases to trimming and J lost 5 bases; unmatched junction nucleotides: 3. This CDR3 contains 13 residues. CDR3 nucleotides: TGTGCCAGCAGTGCAGGGGGCGCGGAGACCCAGTACTTC. Translating gives CASSAGGAETQYF.

The CDR3 nucleotides read TGTGCCAGCAGTTGGGGGACCCGGACGTCCTACGAGCAGTACTTC. It is translated as CASSWGTRTSYEQYF. V and J are TRBV12-3 or TRBV12-4 and TRBJ2-7; perhaps D is TRBD1 or TRBD2 (5 bases each). Between the trimmed V and J ends, which lost 4 bases and 1 base, there was a span of 14 bases. The CDR3 has 15 amino acids.

This clonotype came up many times. This chain joins TRBV5-1 and TRBJ2-5, with 8 bases lining up with TRBD2. V trimming: 2 bases; J trimming: 4 bases; junction bases outside the gene matches: 7. The germline gives CDR1 SGHRS, CDR2 YFSETQ. The CDR3 sequence is 15 residues long. CDR3: CASSFTSGGGETQYF. The DNA for the CDR3 is TGCGCCAGCAGCTTCACTAGCGGAGGAGGAGAGACCCAGTACTTC. The entire variable domain, with the rest obtained from reference TRBV5-1 and TRBJ2-5, is as follows: KAGVTQTPRYLIKTRGQQVTLSCSPISGHRSVSWYQQTPGQGLQFLFEYFSETQRNKGNFPGRFSGRQFSNSRSEMNVSTLELGDSALYLCASSFTSGGGETQYFGPGTRLLVL.

This sequence joins TRBV9 and TRBJ2-2; maybe TRBD1 (6 bases). The germline V gene encodes CDR1 SGDLS and CDR2 YYNGEE. CDR3 size: 16 residues. V lost 1 base to trimming and J lost 0 bases, with 10 bases between them. The CDR3, as DNA: TGTGCCAGCAGCGTAAAGGACAGAACGAACACCGGGGAGCTGTTTTTT. Its protein product is CASSVKDRTNTGELFF.

With regard to this clonotype: This clone may be a read error of a much larger clone one base away. The J gene is TRBJ1-1, the V gene TRBV12-3 or TRBV12-4; D gene ambiguous. The CDR3 totals 14 residues. The ends were cut back, 5 bases at V and 1 base at J, with 11 bases in the middle. CDR3 region: CASSPNGENTEAFF. The DNA of the CDR3 is TGTGCCAGCAGTCCCAACGGGGAGAACACTGAAGCTTTCTTT.

This clonotype was counted only a few times. The V gene is TRBV7-6, the J gene TRBJ2-3; the D is unclear. Trimming stripped 0 bases from V and 3 bases from J, with 7 bases between. Germline V gene lookup returns CDR1 SGHVS and CDR2 FNYEAQ. The CDR3 runs 14 residues. The CDR3 DNA is TGTGCCAGCAGCTTAGCCCTCCCAACAGATACGCAGTATTTT. Translating it yields CASSLALPTDTQYF.

The V call is TRBV7-3, the J call TRBJ1-2, with D tentatively TRBD1 (6 bases). This CDR3 is 13 amino acids long. Germline CDR1 reads SGHTA; CDR2 reads FQGTGA. Between the trimmed V and J ends, which lost 8 bases and 5 bases, there was a span of 15 bases. The CDR3 region is CASRPTGLYGYTF. DNA for the CDR3: TGTGCCAGCCGGCCCACAGGGTTATATGGCTACACCTTC.

The chain joins TRBV28 to TRBJ2-3; D might be TRBD1 (8 bases). The CDR3 has 15 amino acids. V was trimmed by 4 bases and J by 3 bases, leaving 14 bases between them. Germline lookup yields CDR1 MDHEN and CDR2 SYDVKM. The CDR3 region is CASSSAGQVTDTQYF. The CDR3 region has the DNA TGTGCCAGCAGTTCAGCGGGACAGGTAACAGATACGCAGTATTTT.

Note on this clonotype: A much larger clone lies one base from this, so it may be a read error. The gene calls are TRBV7-2 and TRBJ2-1; D gene ambiguous. Germline-derived CDR1 and CDR2 are SGHTA and FQGNSA. The CDR3 totals 12 residues. CDR3 residues: CASSLVSNGQFF. The CDR3 nucleotides are TGTGCCAGCAGCTTAGTCTCCAATGGGCAGTTCTTC.

At least ten counts were recorded for this clonotype. The gene calls are TRBV6-1 and TRBJ1-6; TRBD1 aligns across 10 bases. In germline, CDR1 is MNHNS, CDR2 SASEGT. CDR3 length equals 17 residues. J lost 7 bases, V lost 6 bases, and 12 bases had no gene match. The CDR3 spells CASRRGTGEGDNSPLHF. The DNA of the CDR3 is TGTGCCAGCAGACGTGGGACAGGGGAAGGAGACAATTCACCCCTCCACTTT.

In its sample, this clonotype was seen many times. V gene TRBV19 combines with J gene TRBJ1-1, with D perhaps matching TRBD1 (5 bases). This CDR3 comprises 15 residues. Trimming took 4 bases from V and 0 from J, leaving 12 bases between them. Germline loops: CDR1 LNHDA, CDR2 SQIVND (reference sequence). The CDR3 nucleotides are TGTGCCAGTAGTAGGGACTCCAATATGAACACTGAAGCTTTCTTT. Its translation: CASSRDSNMNTEAFF.

This chain connects TRBV5-1 to TRBJ2-1; D remains ambiguous. Germline loops: CDR1 SGHRS, CDR2 YFSETQ. The CDR3 length is 13 residues. The V and J ends lost 4 bases and 6 bases respectively, with 11 bases between them. The CDR3 region has the DNA TGCGCCAGCAGCGGGCAGATAGCCAATGAGCAGTTCTTC. Protein sequence: CASSGQIANEQFF.

In its sample, this clonotype was seen many times. V is TRBV6-5 and J is TRBJ2-7, with TRBD1 identical over 8 bases. Germline V gives CDR1 MNHEY, CDR2 SVGAGI. CDR3 length equals 15 residues. With V trimmed by 2 bases and J by 5 bases, 8 bases remained unmatched. CDR3: CASSYLGQGGNEQYF. The CDR3 DNA sequence: TGTGCCAGCAGTTACCTCGGACAGGGTGGGAACGAGCAGTACTTC.

V and J are TRBV19 and TRBJ2-7; the D gene is possibly TRBD1 (6 bases). The germline V gene encodes CDR1 LNHDA and CDR2 SQIVND (reference sequence). V was pared by 3 bases and J by 0 bases, with 9 bases between. The length of the CDR3 is 14 residues. The CDR3 loop reads CASSISGDSYEQYF. CDR3 nucleotide sequence: TGTGCCAGTAGTATCTCAGGGGACTCCTACGAGCAGTACTTC.

This clonotype was observed a few times. The CDR3 here is CASSPPGDTEAFF. CDR3 nucleotides: TGTGCCAGCTCACCGCCGGGGGACACTGAAGCTTTCTTT. The chain is built from TRBV18 and TRBJ1-1; a possible D gene is TRBD1 (5 bases). V shed 3 bases and J shed 3 bases, with 8 bases lying between them. The CDR3 extends over 13 amino acids. Germline-derived CDR1 and CDR2 are KGHSH and LQKENI.

The J gene is TRBJ2-7, the V gene TRBV7-8; 8 bases align to TRBD1. J was trimmed by 2 bases and V by 5 bases; bases with no gene match: 8. From germline, CDR1 is SGHVS and CDR2 FQNEAQ. The CDR3 is made up of 15 amino acids. CDR3 coding DNA: TGTGCCAGCAGCCAAGCCGCGGGACAGGCCTACGAGCAGTACTTC. Its protein is CASSQAAGQAYEQYF.

This clonotype was counted at least ten times. The chain recombines TRBV14 with TRBJ2-5; no definite D call. CDR1 and CDR2 (germline): SGHDN, FVKESK. The CDR3 has 15 amino acids. V lost 4 bases and J 3 bases, leaving 15 bases between the germline ends. The chain's CDR3 is CASSPFPREEETQYF. The CDR3 nucleotides are TGTGCCAGCAGCCCATTCCCTCGAGAGGAAGAGACCCAGTACTTC.

About this clonotype: This may come from a read error, since a much larger clone is one base off. This chain uses TRBV3-1 with TRBJ1-6; 10 nucleotides align to TRBD1. The CDR3 consists of 14 residues. Germline V gene sequence: CDR1 LGHDT, CDR2 YNNKEL (reference sequence). CDR3: CASSRAGQGSSLRF. Here the CDR3 DNA reads TGTGCCAGCAGCCGAGCGGGACAGGGGTCGTCCCTCCGCTTT. The full variable domain, with the rest looked up from reference TRBV3-1 and TRBJ1-6, is DTAVSQTPKYLVTQMGNDKSIKCEQNLGHDTMYWYKQDSKKFLKIMFSYNNKELIINETVPNRFSPKSPDKAHLNLHINSLELGDSAVYFCASSRAGQGSSLRFGNGTRLTVT.

This clonotype was seen just once. The CDR3 nucleotides read TGCAGTGCTAGAGAAGGAGGGAACAATGAGCAGTTCTTC. It encodes CSAREGGNNEQFF. V gene TRBV20-1 combines with J gene TRBJ2-1, with D possibly being TRBD2 (6 bases). V was pared by 0 bases and J by 5 bases, with 8 bases between. Germline values: CDR1 DFQATT, CDR2 SNEGSKA (reference sequence). This CDR3 is 13 amino acids long.

V usage is TRBV3-1 and J usage is TRBJ2-1; 10 bases are a match to TRBD2. V gave up 4 bases and J gave up 7 bases; unmatched junction bases: 10. CDR3 length: 16 amino acids. Germline lookup yields CDR1 LGHDT and CDR2 YNNKEL (reference sequence). The CDR3, as DNA: TGTGCCAGCAGCCCTGGCGTGGGACTAGCGACGAATGAGCAGTTCTTC. It specifies CASSPGVGLATNEQFF.

The chain links TRBV7-2 to TRBJ2-5, with TRBD1 matching over 7 bases. J lost 6 bases, V lost 4 bases, and 8 bases had no gene match. CDR3 length: 14 residues. Germline CDR1 and CDR2: SGHTA and FQGNSA. The CDR3 region is CASSSRQGGKTQYF. CDR3 nucleotide sequence: TGTGCCAGCAGCTCAAGACAGGGTGGGAAGACCCAGTACTTC.

V and J are TRBV7-9 and TRBJ1-5; D not resolved. CDR1 is SEHNR and CDR2 is FQNEAQ in the germline V gene (reference sequence). The CDR3 extends over 13 amino acids. Trimming removed 7 bases at V and 0 bases at J, with 7 bases between. CDR3: CASMYDSNQPQHF. CDR3 in DNA: TGTGCCAGCATGTATGATAGCAATCAGCCCCAGCATTTT.